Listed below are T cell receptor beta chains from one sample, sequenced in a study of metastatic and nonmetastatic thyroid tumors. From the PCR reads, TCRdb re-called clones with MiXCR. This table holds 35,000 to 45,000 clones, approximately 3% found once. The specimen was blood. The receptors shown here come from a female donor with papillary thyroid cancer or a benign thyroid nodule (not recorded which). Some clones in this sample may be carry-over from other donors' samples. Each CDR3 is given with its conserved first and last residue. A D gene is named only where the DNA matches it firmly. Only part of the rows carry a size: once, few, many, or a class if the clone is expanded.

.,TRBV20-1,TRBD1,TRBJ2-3,CSARTRTGGLDTQYF,TGCAGTGCTAGAACGAGGACAGGGGGCTTAGATACGCAGTATTTT
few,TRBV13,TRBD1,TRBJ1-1,CASSFLLVVQGANNTEAFF,TGTGCCAGCAGCTTCCTTCTCGTTGTGCAGGGGGCCAATAACACTGAAGCTTTCTTT
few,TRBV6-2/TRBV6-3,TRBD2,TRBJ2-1,CASSSRLAGAYNEQFF,TGTGCCAGCAGTTCACGACTAGCGGGAGCCTACAATGAGCAGTTCTTC
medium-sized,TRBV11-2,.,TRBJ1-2,CASSESPHPSRVPSYGYTF,TGTGCCAGCAGCGAGAGCCCCCACCCCTCTCGGGTACCCTCTTATGGCTACACCTTC
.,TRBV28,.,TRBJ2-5,CASSWSRRDRETQYF,TGTGCCAGCAGTTGGTCAAGGAGGGATCGAGAGACCCAGTACTTC
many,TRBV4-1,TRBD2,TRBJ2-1,CASSQRREGYNEQFF,TGCGCCAGCAGCCAGCGGCGGGAGGGGTACAATGAGCAGTTCTTC
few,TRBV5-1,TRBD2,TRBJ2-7,CASSSGTRRIHEQYF,TGCGCCAGCAGCTCCGGGACTAGGAGAATCCACGAGCAGTACTTC
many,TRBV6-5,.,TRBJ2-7,CASSYGGWSEQYF,TGTGCCAGCAGTTACGGGGGATGGAGCGAGCAGTACTTC
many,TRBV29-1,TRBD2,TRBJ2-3,CSAVGTTSTDTQYF,TGCAGCGCCGTAGGGACTACTAGCACAGATACGCAGTATTTT
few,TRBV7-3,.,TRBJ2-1,CASSLMGDLNEQFF,TGTGCCAGCAGCCTAATGGGGGATTTAAATGAGCAGTTCTTC
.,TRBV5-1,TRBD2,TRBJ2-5,CASSLAGLVRETQYF,TGCGCCAGCAGCTTGGCGGGACTAGTTCGAGAGACCCAGTACTTC
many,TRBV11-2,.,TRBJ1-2,CASSLEGDGYTF,TGTGCCAGCAGCTTAGAAGGGGACGGCTACACCTTC
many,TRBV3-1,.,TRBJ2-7,CASSQRGGEGGYEQYF,TGTGCCAGCAGCCAAAGGGGCGGGGAAGGGGGCTACGAGCAGTACTTC
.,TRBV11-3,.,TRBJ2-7,CASSLLRGYEQYF,TGTGCCAGCAGCTTACTCAGGGGCTACGAGCAGTACTTC
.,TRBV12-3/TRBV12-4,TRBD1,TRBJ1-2,CASTTWTGSIKRHTF,TGTGCCAGCACCACCTGGACAGGGTCGATTAAAAGGCACACCTTC
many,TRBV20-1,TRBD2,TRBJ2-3,CSASGLAVLGITDTQYF,TGCAGTGCTAGCGGACTAGCGGTCCTAGGGATCACAGATACGCAGTATTTT
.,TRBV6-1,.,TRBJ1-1,CASSPVGDEAFF,TGTGCCAGCAGTCCAGTGGGTGATGAAGCTTTCTTT
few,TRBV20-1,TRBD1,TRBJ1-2,CSAPGQGVDGYTF,TGCAGTGCACCGGGACAGGGAGTGGATGGCTACACCTTC
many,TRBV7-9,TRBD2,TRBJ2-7,CASSLGLAGAYEQYF,TGTGCCAGCAGCTTAGGACTAGCGGGAGCCTACGAGCAGTACTTC
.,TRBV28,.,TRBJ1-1,CATTTVMDTEAFF,TGTGCCACAACGACCGTAATGGACACTGAAGCTTTCTTT
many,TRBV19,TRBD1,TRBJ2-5,CAGSDRGRETQYF,TGTGCCGGGTCCGACAGGGGGCGAGAGACCCAGTACTTC
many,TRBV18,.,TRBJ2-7,CASSRGGTDSYEQYF,TGTGCCAGCTCACGGGGGGGCACGGACTCCTACGAGCAGTACTTC
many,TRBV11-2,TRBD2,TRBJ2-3,CASSGRTSGQRADTQYF,TGTGCCAGCAGCGGACGGACTAGCGGTCAAAGGGCAGATACGCAGTATTTT
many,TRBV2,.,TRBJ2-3,CASSRPEGGTDTQYF,TGTGCCAGCAGCCGCCCGGAGGGGGGCACAGATACGCAGTATTTT
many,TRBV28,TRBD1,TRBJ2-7,CASSLGDRVLYSSYEQYF,TGTGCCAGCAGTTTAGGAGACAGGGTTCTCTACAGCTCCTACGAGCAGTACTTC
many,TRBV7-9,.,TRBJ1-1,CASSFHRTKAEAFF,TGTGCCAGCAGCTTTCACCGGACGAAAGCTGAAGCTTTCTTT
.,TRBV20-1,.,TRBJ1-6,CSARGVLVGSPLHF,TGCAGTGCTAGAGGGGTCCTAGTCGGCTCACCCCTCCACTTT
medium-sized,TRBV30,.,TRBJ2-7,CAWNSASYEQYF,TGTGCCTGGAATAGCGCCTCCTACGAGCAGTACTTC
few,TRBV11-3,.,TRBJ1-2,CASSSNRVGYTF,TGTGCCAGCAGCTCTAACAGGGTCGGCTACACCTTC
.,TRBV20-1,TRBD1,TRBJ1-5,CSARPGQGLNQPQHF,TGCAGTGCTAGACCGGGACAGGGTCTCAATCAGCCCCAGCATTTT
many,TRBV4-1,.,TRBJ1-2,CASSQEAGSLRGYTF,TGCGCCAGCAGCCAAGAGGCAGGGAGTCTTAGGGGCTACACCTTC
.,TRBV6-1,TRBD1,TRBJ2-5,CASSTGGGQETQYF,TGTGCCAGCAGTACAGGGGGCGGGCAAGAGACCCAGTACTTC
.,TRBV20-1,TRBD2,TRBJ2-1,CSARYPGLAGTLRGSYNEQFF,TGCAGTGCTAGATACCCGGGACTAGCGGGAACCCTAAGGGGGTCCTACAATGAGCAGTTCTTC
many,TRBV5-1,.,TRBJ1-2,CASSLVPASYGYTF,TGCGCCAGCAGCTTGGTCCCGGCCAGCTATGGCTACACCTTC
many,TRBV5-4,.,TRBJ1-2,CASSSLQVLGNTF,TGTGCCAGCAGCTCCCTTCAGGTTCTTGGGAACACCTTC
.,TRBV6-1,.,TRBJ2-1,CASSPLARYNEQFF,TGTGCCAGCAGTCCGCTAGCTCGATACAATGAGCAGTTCTTC
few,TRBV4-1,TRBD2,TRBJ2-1,CASSPSGRNSGQFF,TGCGCCAGCAGCCCCAGCGGGAGAAACTCCGGGCAGTTCTTC
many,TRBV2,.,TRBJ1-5,CASLRGGGNQPQHF,TGTGCCAGCCTTCGGGGAGGGGGCAATCAGCCCCAGCATTTT
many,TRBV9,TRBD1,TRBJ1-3,CASSVAPGTAGNTIYF,TGTGCCAGCAGCGTAGCTCCCGGGACAGCAGGAAACACCATATATTTT
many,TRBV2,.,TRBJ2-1,CASRFRPNEQFF,TGTGCCAGCAGGTTTCGGCCAAATGAGCAGTTCTTC
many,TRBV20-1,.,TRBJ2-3,CSARQDFPSTDTQYF,TGCAGTGCTAGACAAGATTTCCCTAGCACAGATACGCAGTATTTT
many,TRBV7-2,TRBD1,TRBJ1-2,CASSGGTGSYGYTF,TGTGCCAGCAGCGGCGGGACAGGCTCCTATGGCTACACCTTC
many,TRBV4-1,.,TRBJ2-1,CASSQVDMGWQGYNEQFF,TGCGCCAGCAGCCAAGTGGATATGGGGTGGCAGGGTTACAATGAGCAGTTCTTC
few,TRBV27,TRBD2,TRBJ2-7,CASRLGTSGSPYEQYF,TGTGCCAGCCGCCTTGGGACTAGCGGGAGTCCCTACGAGCAGTACTTC
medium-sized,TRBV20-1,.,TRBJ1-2,CSARNSISNYGYTF,TGCAGTGCTAGGAACAGCATATCCAACTATGGCTACACCTTC
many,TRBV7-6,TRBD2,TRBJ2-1,CASSRLAGEGDEQFF,TGTGCCAGCAGCCGCTTAGCGGGAGAAGGGGATGAGCAGTTCTTC
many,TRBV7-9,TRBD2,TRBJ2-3,CASSPGVAGADTQYF,TGTGCCAGCAGCCCCGGGGTAGCGGGAGCAGATACGCAGTATTTT
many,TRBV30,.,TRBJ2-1,CAWSVLREQFF,TGTGCCTGGAGTGTACTCAGGGAGCAGTTCTTC